What follows are 27 T cell receptor beta chains derived from one specimen sequenced in a study of T cell repertoires in cytomegalovirus infection. Antigen specificity for these receptors is unknown. TCRdb reprocessed the reads with MiXCR, giving one entry per CDR3 protein. The sample shows around 770,000 distinct CDR3 sequences, 25% to 35% of them seen only once. Material: cultured CD8+ T cells from PBMCs, obtained from culture after CMV antigen stimulation. These receptors were taken from a human donor in good health (CMV status not recorded). Some clones in this sample may be carry-over from other donors' samples.

This chain joins TRBV7-6 and TRBJ1-5, with D possibly TRBD1 on 6 matching bases. This CDR3 has 14 residues. V lost 5 bases to trimming and J lost 6 bases, with 14 bases between them. Germline assignment: CDR1 SGHVS and CDR2 FNYEAQ. In DNA form, the CDR3 reads TGTGCCAGCAGCGAACAGGGATCCCTTCAGCCCCAGCATTTT. It codes for CASSEQGSLQPQHF.

This clonotype was observed a handful of times. The junction does not match germline at one end; this may be a read error. In nucleotides, the CDR3 is TGTGCCAGCAGCCAAGCCCTCGGGACCCAGCCCCAGCATTTT. It translates to CASSQALGTQPQHF. The rearrangement joins TRBV4-1 to TRBJ1-5; maybe TRBD1 (5 bases). CDR1 and CDR2 (germline): MGHRA, YSYEKL. This CDR3 has 14 residues.

The chain is built from TRBV5-4 and TRBJ2-5; 7 bases line up with TRBD2. Germline loops: CDR1 SGHNT, CDR2 YYREEE (reference sequence). The CDR3 loop spans 16 amino acids. Losses at the gene ends were 0 bases for V and 5 bases for J; bases not matched to a gene: 10. The CDR3 region has the DNA TGTGCCAGCAGCTTGGTGGCTAGCGGACCCCGGGAGACCCAGTACTTC. It specifies CASSLVASGPRETQYF. Looking up the rest from reference TRBV5-4 and TRBJ2-5 gives the full variable domain: ETGVTQSPTHLIKTRGQQVTLRCSSQSGHNTVSWYQQALGQGPQFIFQYYREEENGRGNFPPRFSGLQFPNYSSELNVNALELDDSALYLCASSLVASGPRETQYFGPGTRLLVL.

The chain combines TRBV12-3 or TRBV12-4 with TRBJ2-7; the D gene is possibly TRBD1 (6 bases). The CDR3 has 15 residues. Trimming left V 2 bases short and J 2 bases short, with 13 bases between. As DNA, the CDR3 is TGTGCCAGCAGTTTATTGGACAGCGCGACCTACGAGCAGTACGTC. Its protein is CASSLLDSATYEQYV.

Here the CDR3 DNA reads TGTGCCAGCAGTTTCGAGCTCCCGGACGGCCAGAGGACGATTACTAACTATGGCTACACCTTC. Amino acid sequence: CASSFELPDGQRTITNYGYTF. V and J are TRBV12-3 or TRBV12-4 and TRBJ1-2; no reliable D call. The CDR3 is 21 residues long. With 3 bases removed from V and 0 bases from J, the gap between germline ends came to 29 bases.

This clonotype showed up many times. CDR3 nucleotides: TGCGCCAGCAGTGAGGCCAACCCGGGACTAGCGGGGGTAAGGGATACGCAGTATTTT. This gives the protein CASSEANPGLAGVRDTQYF. This chain connects TRBV10-1 to TRBJ2-3, with TRBD2 matching over 14 bases. The CDR3 extends over 19 amino acids. Losses at the gene ends were 2 bases for V and 6 bases for J; bases not matched to a gene: 13. CDR1 is WNHNN, CDR2 SYGVQD, per germline (reference sequence).

This clonotype showed up just a few times. J is TRBJ2-1 and V is TRBV19; D may match TRBD1 or TRBD2 (5 bases each). Germline CDR1 is LNHDA and CDR2 is SQIVND (reference sequence). V lost 7 bases and J 5 bases, leaving 18 bases between the germline ends. The CDR3 runs 15 residues. The CDR3, as DNA: TGTGCCAGTAACTTGGGACCCCCTGTTGACAATGAGCAGTTCTTC. This gives the protein CASNLGPPVDNEQFF.

The rearrangement links TRBV19 to TRBJ2-5; perhaps TRBD1 as D (6 bases). CDR1 is LNHDA and CDR2 is SQIVND in the germline V gene (reference sequence). Trimming stripped 4 bases from V and 2 bases from J, with 23 bases between. The CDR3 is made up of 18 amino acids. CDR3 coding DNA: TGTGCCAGTAGTACCCATCTGCAGGGGCGGAAGATTCAAGAGACCCAGTACTTC. Amino acids: CASSTHLQGRKIQETQYF.

This clonotype was counted between two and nine times. The chain carries TRBV20-1 and TRBJ1-2; D is possibly TRBD1 (6 bases). The germline gives CDR1 DFQATT, CDR2 SNEGSKA (reference sequence). V was pared by 4 bases and J by 2 bases, with 17 bases between. The CDR3 length is 15 residues. The CDR3 coding sequence is TGCAGTGCTAAATCTTCAGGGGATTTGAACTATGGCTACACCTTC. It translates to CSAKSSGDLNYGYTF.

The chain uses TRBV12-3 or TRBV12-4 and TRBJ1-5, with TRBD1 matching over 9 bases. The CDR3 has 14 amino acids. V lost 6 bases to trimming and J lost 3 bases; unmatched junction nucleotides: 3. This CDR3 reads CASRGTGHNQPQHF. In nucleotides, the CDR3 is TGTGCCAGCAGGGGGACAGGGCACAATCAGCCCCAGCATTTT.

This clonotype was recorded a few times. The rearrangement links TRBV27 to TRBJ1-1; D is unclear. Germline loops: CDR1 MNHEY, CDR2 SMNVEV (reference sequence). This CDR3 has 13 amino acids. The V and J ends lost 2 bases and 4 bases respectively, with 8 bases between them. This CDR3 reads CASSLIRGTEAFF. CDR3 nucleotides: TGTGCCAGCAGTTTAATCAGAGGCACTGAAGCTTTCTTT.

The rearrangement uses TRBV15 and TRBJ1-1; 7 positions agree with TRBD1. V shed 4 bases and J 1 base; nucleotides not matched to a gene: 6. Germline assignment: CDR1 LNHNV and CDR2 YYDKDF (reference sequence). The CDR3 covers 15 residues. CDR3 sequence: CATSIDRAWNTEAFF. The DNA for the CDR3 is TGTGCCACCAGCATAGACAGGGCTTGGAACACTGAAGCTTTCTTT.

This clonotype was detected ten times or more. This chain joins TRBV7-3 and TRBJ2-3, with 10 positions matching TRBD2. The CDR3 runs 15 residues. Germline V CDR1 and CDR2: SGHTA, FQGTGA. With 5 bases clipped from V and 1 base from J, the junction kept 3 bases outside the gene matches. The CDR3 sequence: CASSHGTSGTDTQYF. The CDR3 nucleotides read TGTGCCAGCAGCCATGGGACTAGCGGCACAGATACGCAGTATTTT.

The rearrangement links TRBV4-1 to TRBJ2-5; D may correspond to TRBD1 or TRBD2 (5 bases each). The germline CDR1 and CDR2 sequences are MGHRA and YSYEKL. V lost 5 bases to trimming and J lost 0 bases, with 13 bases between them. The CDR3 covers 15 residues. For the CDR3, the DNA is TGCGCCAGCAGCGAGAGGGGACGGAACCAAGAGACCCAGTACTTC. This sequence encodes CASSERGRNQETQYF.

V gene TRBV15 combines with J gene TRBJ2-5; D call uncertain. CDR3 length: 17 residues. Trimming shortened V by 2 bases and J by 3 bases, and 19 bases separated the two germline ends. Germline values: CDR1 LNHNV, CDR2 YYDKDF (reference sequence). For the CDR3, the DNA is TGTGCCACCAGCAGACCTTCCTATCTAGATGTCAAAGAGACCCAGTACTTC. Translating it yields CATSRPSYLDVKETQYF.

The rearrangement joins TRBV6-2 or TRBV6-3 to TRBJ2-7; D not certain. Germline CDR1 is MNHEY and CDR2 is SVGEGT. The CDR3 extends over 17 amino acids. V lost 0 bases, J lost 0 bases, and 15 bases lay in between. The CDR3 coding sequence is TGTGCCAGCAGTTACTCGAAGGTAGGCTACGGCTCCTACGAGCAGTACGTC. Its protein is CASSYSKVGYGSYEQYV.

This clonotype was detected only a few times. The CDR3 spells CASSFGQGGKDGYTF. CDR3 nucleotide sequence: TGTGCCAGCAGCTTCGGACAGGGTGGGAAGGATGGCTACACCTTC. This chain connects TRBV7-9 to TRBJ1-2, with TRBD1 matching 8 bases. Germline V gene lookup returns CDR1 SEHNR and CDR2 FQNEAQ (reference sequence). Trimming removed 3 bases from V and 6 bases from J; junction bases left unmatched: 9. The CDR3 runs 15 residues.

This chain links TRBV19 with TRBJ1-2; 7 bases are a match to TRBD1. Germline lookup yields CDR1 LNHDA and CDR2 SQIVND (reference sequence). V trimming: 6 bases; J trimming: 5 bases; junction bases outside the gene matches: 18. The CDR3 has 17 amino acids. The CDR3 spells CASSGLNSGTEQYGYTF. The CDR3 DNA reads TGTGCCAGTAGCGGACTAAACTCGGGGACAGAGCAATATGGCTACACCTTC.

The CDR3 nucleotides read TGTGCCAGCTCACCATCCGGGGAGCCAACCCCCGTCACTGAAGCTTTCTTT. Amino acids: CASSPSGEPTPVTEAFF. The V call is TRBV18, the J call TRBJ1-1; D remains unclear. This CDR3 has 17 amino acids. CDR1 and CDR2 (germline): KGHSH, LQKENI. Trimming took off 2 bases at V and 4 bases at J, with 20 bases between the two ends.

The table lists this clonotype with a count of one. The chain uses TRBV19 and TRBJ1-6; 7 nucleotides line up with TRBD1. V lost 5 bases to trimming and J lost 5 bases; unmatched junction nucleotides: 12. The CDR3 length is 17 residues. Germline CDR1 and CDR2: LNHDA and SQIVND (reference sequence). The CDR3 coding sequence is TGTGCCAGTAGTCTAGCCTCGGACAGGCTAGATAATTCACCCCTCCACTTT. It yields the protein CASSLASDRLDNSPLHF. The variable domain in full, completed from reference TRBV19 and TRBJ1-6, reads DGGITQSPKYLFRKEGQNVTLSCEQNLNHDAMYWYRQDPGQGLRLIYYSQIVNDFQKGDIAEGYSVSREKKESFPLTVTSAQKNPTAFYLCASSLASDRLDNSPLHFGNGTRLTVT.

The chain uses TRBV12-3 or TRBV12-4 and TRBJ1-1; 8 bases are a match to TRBD1. V was clipped by 3 bases and J by 3 bases; unmatched bases: 9. The CDR3 extends over 16 amino acids. The chain's CDR3 is CASSFLDREEDTEAFF. The CDR3 nucleotides read TGTGCCAGCAGTTTCCTGGACAGGGAGGAAGACACTGAAGCTTTCTTT.

The chain links TRBV28 to TRBJ1-1, with a possible D match to TRBD1 (5 bases). Germline CDR1 reads MDHEN; CDR2 reads SYDVKM. Trimming removed 8 bases from V and 4 bases from J, with 14 bases in between. The CDR3 extends over 13 amino acids. This CDR3 reads CASLPRGGTEAFF. CDR3 nucleotides: TGTGCCAGCCTTCCCCGCGGGGGCACTGAAGCTTTCTTT.

The gene calls are TRBV11-3 and TRBJ2-3; 14 nucleotides line up with TRBD2. The germline gives CDR1 SGHNT, CDR2 YENEEA. V lost 11 bases, J lost 6 bases, and 10 bases stayed unmatched. This CDR3 contains 15 residues. CDR3 sequence reads: CASAGTSGGDDTQYF. The DNA of the CDR3 is TGTGCCTCCGCCGGGACTAGCGGGGGAGATGATACGCAGTATTTT.

The CDR3 DNA reads TGTGCCAGCAGGCGGACAGTTCAAGAGACCCAGTACTTC. It codes for CASRRTVQETQYF. This chain links TRBV7-2 with TRBJ2-5; a weak D match, TRBD1 (6 bases). Germline CDR1 reads SGHTA; CDR2 reads FQGNSA. Trimming took 6 bases from V and 2 from J, leaving 10 bases between them. The CDR3 sequence is 13 residues long. Drawing the rest from reference TRBV7-2 and TRBJ2-5, the complete variable domain is GAGVSQSPSNKVTEKGKDVELRCDPISGHTALYWYRQSLGQGLEFLIYFQGNSAPDKSGLPSDRFSAERTGGSVSTLTIQRTQQEDSAVYLCASRRTVQETQYFGPGTRLLVL.

The rearrangement joins TRBV7-6 to TRBJ1-5; TRBD1 matches 8 bases. The CDR3 is made up of 17 amino acids. The germline V gene has CDR1 SGHVS and CDR2 FNYEAQ. Trimming took 5 bases from V and 0 from J; bases not matched to a gene: 9. CDR3: CASSHKTGEGSNQPQHF. The CDR3 DNA follows: TGTGCCAGCAGCCATAAGACAGGGGAGGGTAGCAATCAGCCCCAGCATTTT.

The chain links TRBV7-6 to TRBJ2-1; TRBD1 or TRBD2 may be the D gene (6 bases each). CDR3 length equals 15 residues. The germline gives CDR1 SGHVS, CDR2 FNYEAQ. Trimming stripped 1 base from V and 9 bases from J, with 16 bases between. Here the CDR3 reads CASSLGGGPNREQFF. The CDR3 region has the DNA TGTGCCAGCAGCTTAGGTGGGGGGCCAAACCGTGAGCAGTTCTTC.

This chain joins TRBV27 and TRBJ2-7; 8 positions agree with TRBD1. V lost 5 bases and J lost 0; bases outside the gene matches: 9. Germline V gene sequence: CDR1 MNHEY, CDR2 SMNVEV (reference sequence). The CDR3 covers 16 residues. The CDR3: CASSPSTGAVSYEQYF. In nucleotides, the CDR3 is TGTGCCAGCAGTCCCTCGACAGGGGCCGTCTCCTACGAGCAGTACTTC.